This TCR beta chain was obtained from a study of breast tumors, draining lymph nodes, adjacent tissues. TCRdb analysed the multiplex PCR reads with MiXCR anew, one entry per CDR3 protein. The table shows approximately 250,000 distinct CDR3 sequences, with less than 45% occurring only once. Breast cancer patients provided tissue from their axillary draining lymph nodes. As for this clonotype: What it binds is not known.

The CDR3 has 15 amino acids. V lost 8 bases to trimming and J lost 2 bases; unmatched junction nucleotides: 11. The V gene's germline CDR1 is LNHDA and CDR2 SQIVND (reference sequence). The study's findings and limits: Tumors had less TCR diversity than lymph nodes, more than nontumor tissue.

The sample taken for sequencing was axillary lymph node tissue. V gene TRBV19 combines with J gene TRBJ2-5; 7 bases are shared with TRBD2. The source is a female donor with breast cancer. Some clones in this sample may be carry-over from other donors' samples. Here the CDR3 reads CASQDPGGGQETQYF. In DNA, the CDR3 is TGTGCCAGTCAAGACCCGGGCGGGGGTCAAGAGACCCAGTACTTC.